This T cell receptor (beta chain) stems from a study of regulatory T cells in long-lasting Graves disease. Across the study: Antithyroid drugs had been taken by newly diagnosed Graves' patients for under 3 months. General study points: Clonotypes that were public and shared totalled 2,500 to 3,500 in persistent patients versus 800 to 1,000 in new patients. Sampling was limited to peripheral blood rather than thyroid tissue. Accuracy was possibly reduced by small sample size.

Library construction for TCR beta used iRepertoire HTBI primers and Arm-PCR of CDR3 regions. MiXCR, applied by TCRdb to the multiplex PCR reads, yields one record per CDR3 protein. Here the sample spans about 300,000 distinct CDR3 sequences, 18% being singletons. Time point reported: newly diagnosed GD, antithyroid drugs for less than 3 months. The TCR library was made from RNA that had been extracted from PBMCs in TRIzol. This clonotype was picked up many times. Its antigen is not identified. The CDR3 is 16 residues long. Germline V gives CDR1 LGHDT, CDR2 YNNKEL (reference sequence). V lost 1 base and J 0 bases, leaving 11 bases between the germline ends.

This specimen consisted of peripheral blood mononuclear cells (PBMCs), obtained at new diagnosis, from a patient treated with antithyroid drugs. The TCR sequence derives from a female donor with Graves disease. The rearrangement uses TRBV3-1 and TRBJ2-3; possibly TRBD2 for D (5 bases). CDR3 DNA: TGTGCCAGCAGCCAAGGAGGGAGATCTAGCACAGATACGCAGTATTTT. Its translation: CASSQGGRSSTDTQYF.